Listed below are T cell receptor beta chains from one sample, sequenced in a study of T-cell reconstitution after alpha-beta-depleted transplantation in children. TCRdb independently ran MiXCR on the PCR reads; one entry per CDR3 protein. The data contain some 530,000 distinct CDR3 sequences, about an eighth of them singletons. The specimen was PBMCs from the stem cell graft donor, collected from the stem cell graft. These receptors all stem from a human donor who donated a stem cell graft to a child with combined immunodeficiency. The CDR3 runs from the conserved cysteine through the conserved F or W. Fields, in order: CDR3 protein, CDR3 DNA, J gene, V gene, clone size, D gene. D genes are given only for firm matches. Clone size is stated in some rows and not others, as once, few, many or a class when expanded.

cdr3_aa: CASSTGAAYEQFF; cdr3_nt: TGCGCCAGCAGCACCGGGGCGGCATATGAGCAGTTCTTC; j_call: TRBJ2-1; v_call: TRBV5-1; clone_size: few; d_call: -
cdr3_aa: CASSPFSGDIDNEQFF; cdr3_nt: TGCGCCAGCAGCCCATTTAGCGGGGATATAGACAATGAGCAGTTCTTC; j_call: TRBJ2-1; v_call: TRBV5-1; clone_size: -; d_call: TRBD2
cdr3_aa: CASSLSDPRGETQYF; cdr3_nt: TGTGCCAGCAGTTTATCGGATCCACGGGGAGAGACCCAGTACTTC; j_call: TRBJ2-5; v_call: TRBV27; clone_size: many; d_call: -
cdr3_aa: CASSSAGGRGNEQFF; cdr3_nt: TGTGCCAGCAGCTCAGCGGGGGGGCGGGGAAATGAGCAGTTCTTC; j_call: TRBJ2-1; v_call: TRBV12-3/TRBV12-4; clone_size: few; d_call: TRBD2
cdr3_aa: CASSIRDSFNEQFF; cdr3_nt: TGTGCCAGTAGTATTAGGGACAGTTTCAATGAGCAGTTCTTC; j_call: TRBJ2-1; v_call: TRBV19; clone_size: -; d_call: TRBD1
cdr3_aa: CSVGPPSEAFF; cdr3_nt: TGCAGCGTTGGGCCGCCCTCTGAAGCTTTCTTT; j_call: TRBJ1-1; v_call: TRBV29-1; clone_size: few; d_call: -
cdr3_aa: CASSLGPGQGMVAFF; cdr3_nt: TGTGCCAGCAGCTTGGGCCCTGGACAGGGGATGGTTGCTTTCTTT; j_call: TRBJ1-1; v_call: TRBV11-1; clone_size: -; d_call: TRBD1
cdr3_aa: CASSFTTSSYEQYF; cdr3_nt: TGTGCCAGCAGCTTCACGACTAGCTCCTACGAGCAGTACTTC; j_call: TRBJ2-7; v_call: TRBV7-2; clone_size: many; d_call: -
cdr3_aa: CASSSLSADTQYF; cdr3_nt: TGTGCCAGCAGCTCGCTTAGTGCGGATACGCAGTATTTT; j_call: TRBJ2-3; v_call: TRBV7-3; clone_size: -; d_call: -
cdr3_aa: CASSHRVLNQPQHF; cdr3_nt: TGTGCCAGCAGCCACAGGGTGCTGAATCAGCCCCAGCATTTT; j_call: TRBJ1-5; v_call: TRBV3-1; clone_size: -; d_call: -
cdr3_aa: CASSLGGWEQFF; cdr3_nt: TGTGCCAGCAGTTTAGGTGGGTGGGAGCAGTTCTTC; j_call: TRBJ2-1; v_call: TRBV12-3/TRBV12-4; clone_size: -; d_call: -
cdr3_aa: CASSFLAGGAGANVLTF; cdr3_nt: TGTGCCAGCAGTTTTTTAGCGGGAGGGGCCGGGGCCAACGTCCTGACTTTC; j_call: TRBJ2-6; v_call: TRBV6-2/TRBV6-3; clone_size: many; d_call: TRBD2
cdr3_aa: CASSFKERLFF; cdr3_nt: TGTGCCAGCAGCTTTAAAGAGCGGCTGTTTTTT; j_call: TRBJ2-2; v_call: TRBV12-3/TRBV12-4; clone_size: many; d_call: -
cdr3_aa: CASNHGTSGRLETQYF; cdr3_nt: TGCGCCAGCAACCACGGGACTAGCGGGAGGTTGGAGACCCAGTACTTC; j_call: TRBJ2-5; v_call: TRBV5-1; clone_size: -; d_call: TRBD2
cdr3_aa: CASSLEAGVKNIQYF; cdr3_nt: TGTGCCAGCAGTTTAGAGGCAGGGGTCAAAAACATTCAGTACTTC; j_call: TRBJ2-4; v_call: TRBV12-3/TRBV12-4; clone_size: -; d_call: -
cdr3_aa: CATRGGGFYEQYF; cdr3_nt: TGTGCCACCCGTGGAGGGGGTTTCTACGAGCAGTACTTC; j_call: TRBJ2-7; v_call: TRBV28; clone_size: -; d_call: -
cdr3_aa: CASSWDHGRETQYF; cdr3_nt: TGTGCCAGCAGCTGGGACCACGGCCGAGAGACCCAGTACTTC; j_call: TRBJ2-5; v_call: TRBV7-9; clone_size: -; d_call: -
cdr3_aa: CATSDSDLSGSRETQYF; cdr3_nt: TGTGCCACCAGTGATTCTGATTTGTCAGGGAGTCGGGAGACCCAGTACTTC; j_call: TRBJ2-5; v_call: TRBV24-1; clone_size: -; d_call: -
cdr3_aa: CASSVGDRGDSNQPQHF; cdr3_nt: TGTGCCAGCAGCGTGGGGGACAGGGGAGATAGCAATCAGCCCCAGCATTTT; j_call: TRBJ1-5; v_call: TRBV9; clone_size: few; d_call: TRBD1
cdr3_aa: CAWNGGGSTQYF; cdr3_nt: TGTGCCTGGAATGGCGGAGGGTCAACGCAGTATTTT; j_call: TRBJ2-3; v_call: TRBV30; clone_size: few; d_call: -
cdr3_aa: CASSLELGSTDTQYF; cdr3_nt: TGTGCCAGCAGCTTAGAATTGGGTAGCACAGATACGCAGTATTTT; j_call: TRBJ2-3; v_call: TRBV7-2; clone_size: many; d_call: -
cdr3_aa: CSATTPEGYGYTF; cdr3_nt: TGCAGTGCAACCACACCGGAGGGCTATGGCTACACCTTC; j_call: TRBJ1-2; v_call: TRBV20-1; clone_size: many; d_call: -
cdr3_aa: CASSQLGTTNEKLFF; cdr3_nt: TGTGCCAGCAGCCAGTTGGGAACAACTAATGAAAAACTGTTTTTT; j_call: TRBJ1-4; v_call: TRBV7-9; clone_size: few; d_call: -
cdr3_aa: CASLRTGGYEQYF; cdr3_nt: TGTGCCAGCCTTCGGACAGGGGGCTACGAGCAGTACTTC; j_call: TRBJ2-7; v_call: TRBV12-3/TRBV12-4; clone_size: -; d_call: TRBD1
cdr3_aa: CASSEQETGGSPLHF; cdr3_nt: TGTGCCAGCAGTGAACAAGAGACAGGAGGTTCACCCCTCCACTTT; j_call: TRBJ1-6; v_call: TRBV2; clone_size: -; d_call: -
cdr3_aa: CATSDQGSDTQYF; cdr3_nt: TGTGCCACCTCGGACCAGGGCTCGGATACGCAGTATTTT; j_call: TRBJ2-3; v_call: TRBV7-2; clone_size: few; d_call: -
cdr3_aa: CASSLLGTLADNEQFF; cdr3_nt: TGTGCCAGCAGCCTTCTCGGGACCCTGGCCGACAATGAGCAGTTCTTC; j_call: TRBJ2-1; v_call: TRBV3-1; clone_size: many; d_call: -
cdr3_aa: CSARTLAGGSYEQYF; cdr3_nt: TGCAGTGCCCGAACATTAGCGGGGGGCTCCTACGAGCAGTACTTC; j_call: TRBJ2-7; v_call: TRBV20-1; clone_size: few; d_call: TRBD2
cdr3_aa: CASSLGTTTPDTQYF; cdr3_nt: TGTGCCAGCAGTTTAGGGACAACGACCCCAGATACGCAGTATTTT; j_call: TRBJ2-3; v_call: TRBV12-3/TRBV12-4; clone_size: many; d_call: -
cdr3_aa: CASSPGGGARETQYF; cdr3_nt: TGTGCCAGCAGCCCCGGTGGAGGGGCCCGAGAGACCCAGTACTTC; j_call: TRBJ2-5; v_call: TRBV5-5; clone_size: few; d_call: -
cdr3_aa: CASRKTGGSYNEQFF; cdr3_nt: TGTGCCAGCAGGAAGACAGGGGGCTCCTACAATGAGCAGTTCTTC; j_call: TRBJ2-1; v_call: TRBV7-2; clone_size: few; d_call: TRBD1
cdr3_aa: CASSLSGRDAYSPLHF; cdr3_nt: TGTGCCAGCAGCTTAAGTGGCCGAGACGCTTATTCACCCCTCCACTTT; j_call: TRBJ1-6; v_call: TRBV7-2; clone_size: few; d_call: -